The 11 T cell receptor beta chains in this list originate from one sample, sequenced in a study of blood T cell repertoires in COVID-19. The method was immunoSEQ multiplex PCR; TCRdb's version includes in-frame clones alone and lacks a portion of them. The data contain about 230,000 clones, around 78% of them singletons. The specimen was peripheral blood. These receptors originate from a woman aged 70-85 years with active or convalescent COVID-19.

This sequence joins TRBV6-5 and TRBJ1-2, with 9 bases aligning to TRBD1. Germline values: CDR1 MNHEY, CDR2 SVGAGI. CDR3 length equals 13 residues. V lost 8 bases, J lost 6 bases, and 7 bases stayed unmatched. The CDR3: CASRTGGAHGYTF. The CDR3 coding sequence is TGTGCCAGCCGTACAGGGGGCGCACATGGCTACACCTTC.

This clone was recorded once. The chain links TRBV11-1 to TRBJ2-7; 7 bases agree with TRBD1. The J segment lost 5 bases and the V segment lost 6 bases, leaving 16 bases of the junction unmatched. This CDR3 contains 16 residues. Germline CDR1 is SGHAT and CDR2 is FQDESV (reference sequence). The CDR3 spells CASRPRGGRGFHEQYF. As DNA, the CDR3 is TGTGCCAGCAGGCCAAGAGGTGGCAGGGGGTTCCACGAGCAGTACTTC.

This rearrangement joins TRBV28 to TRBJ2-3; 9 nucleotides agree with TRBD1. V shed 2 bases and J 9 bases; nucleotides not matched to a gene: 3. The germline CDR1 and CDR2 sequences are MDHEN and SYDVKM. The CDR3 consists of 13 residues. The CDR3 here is CASSLGQGITQYF. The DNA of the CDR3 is TGTGCCAGCAGTTTAGGACAGGGGATCACGCAGTATTTT.

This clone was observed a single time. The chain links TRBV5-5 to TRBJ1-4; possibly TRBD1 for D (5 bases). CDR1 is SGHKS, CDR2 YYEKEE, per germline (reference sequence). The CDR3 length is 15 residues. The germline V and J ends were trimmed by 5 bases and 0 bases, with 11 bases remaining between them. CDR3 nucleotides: TGTGCCAGCAGGACAGTCGACACAACTAATGAAAAACTGTTTTTT. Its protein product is CASRTVDTTNEKLFF.

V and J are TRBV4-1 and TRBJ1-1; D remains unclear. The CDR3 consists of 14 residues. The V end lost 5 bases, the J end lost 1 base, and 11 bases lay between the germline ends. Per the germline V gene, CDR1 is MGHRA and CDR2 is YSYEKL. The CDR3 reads CASSFWTGNTEAFF. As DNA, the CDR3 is TGCGCCAGCAGCTTCTGGACTGGGAACACTGAAGCTTTCTTT.

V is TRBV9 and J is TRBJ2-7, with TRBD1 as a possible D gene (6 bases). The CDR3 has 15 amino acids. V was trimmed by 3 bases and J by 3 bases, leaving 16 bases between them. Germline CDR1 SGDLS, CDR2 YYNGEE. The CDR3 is CASSATGTSGYEQYF. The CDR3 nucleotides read TGTGCCAGCAGCGCCACAGGGACCTCTGGCTACGAGCAGTACTTC.

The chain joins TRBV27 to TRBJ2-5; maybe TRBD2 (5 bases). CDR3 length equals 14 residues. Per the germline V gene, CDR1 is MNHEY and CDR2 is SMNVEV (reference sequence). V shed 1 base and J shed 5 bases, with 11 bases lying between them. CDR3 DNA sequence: TGTGCCAGCAGTTTATTTTGGGGAGAGGAGACCCAGTACTTC. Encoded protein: CASSLFWGEETQYF.

The CDR3 loop is CASSLGGGRGSYEQYF. The CDR3 coding sequence is TGTGCCAGCAGCTTAGGGGGTGGGCGGGGTTCCTACGAGCAGTACTTC. The V and J genes are TRBV7-6 and TRBJ2-7; perhaps TRBD2 as D (6 bases). Trimming took off 1 base at V and 1 base at J, with 14 bases between the two ends. The germline gives CDR1 SGHVS, CDR2 FNYEAQ. This CDR3 is 16 amino acids long.

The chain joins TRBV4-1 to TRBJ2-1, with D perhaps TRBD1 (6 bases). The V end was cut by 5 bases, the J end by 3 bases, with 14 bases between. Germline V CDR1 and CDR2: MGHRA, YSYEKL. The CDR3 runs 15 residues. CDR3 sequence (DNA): TGCGCCAGCAGCTCAGAAGACAGGAGCTACAATGAGCAGTTCTTC. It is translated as CASSSEDRSYNEQFF.

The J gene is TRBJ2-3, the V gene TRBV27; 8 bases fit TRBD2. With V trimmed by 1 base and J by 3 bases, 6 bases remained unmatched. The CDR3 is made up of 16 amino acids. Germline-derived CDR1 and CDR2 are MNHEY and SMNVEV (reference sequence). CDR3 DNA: TGTGCCAGCAGTTTATGGGCTAGCGGGCTTACAGATACGCAGTATTTT. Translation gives CASSLWASGLTDTQYF.

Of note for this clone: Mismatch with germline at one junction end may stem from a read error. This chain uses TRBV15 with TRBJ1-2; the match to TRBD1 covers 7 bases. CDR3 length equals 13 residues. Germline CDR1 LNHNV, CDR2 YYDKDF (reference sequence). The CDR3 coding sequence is TGTGCCACCAGCAGAGCCGGAGGGACAGCGCCTAACTTC. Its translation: CATSRAGGTAPNF.